A selection of T cell receptor beta chains follows, all from one sample in a study of blood T cell repertoires in COVID-19. Sequencing was performed with immunoSEQ multiplex PCR; in TCRdb, only in-frame clones are kept and a portion is missing. The sample includes about 120,000 clones, less than 90% of them seen just once. The sample comprised peripheral blood. The receptors shown here come from a man younger than 40 with acute or convalescent COVID-19. Both conserved end residues are part of each CDR3. A D gene is named only where the DNA matches it firmly. A row's size may be missing; if present it is once, few, many or a size class.

DNA: TGTGCCAGCAGCGCCCCCGGGGGGGTTTCGGGGGAGCTGTTTTTT
CDR3: CASSAPGGVSGELFF
J: TRBJ2-2
V: TRBV9
size: few
D: TRBD2
length: 15

DNA: TGTGCCAGCAGTGAACAGGGGGACGAGCAGTTCTTC
CDR3: CASSEQGDEQFF
J: TRBJ2-1
V: TRBV6-1
size: NA
D: TRBD1
length: 12

DNA: TGTGCCAGCAGCGCCCAACAGGGGCAGGGAGACGGCTACACCTTC
CDR3: CASSAQQGQGDGYTF
J: TRBJ1-2
V: TRBV7-9
size: NA
D: TRBD1
length: 15

DNA: TGTGCCAGCAGACGACCGGGACTTTATTCACCCCTCCACTTT
CDR3: CASRRPGLYSPLHF
J: TRBJ1-6
V: TRBV28
size: once
D: NA
length: 14

DNA: TGTGCCAGCAGTGAATACGAGACAGGGAACACCGGGGAGCTGTTTTTT
CDR3: CASSEYETGNTGELFF
J: TRBJ2-2
V: TRBV25-1
size: once
D: NA
length: 16

DNA: TGTGCCAGCAGAAATCAGGGGCCGAGCACTGAAGCTTTCTTT
CDR3: CASRNQGPSTEAFF
J: TRBJ1-1
V: TRBV7-9
size: NA
D: NA
length: 14

DNA: TGCGCCAGCAGCTTGGCCCCGGAACTAGCGGGGAGAGAGACCCAGTACTTC
CDR3: CASSLAPELAGRETQYF
J: TRBJ2-5
V: TRBV5-1
size: NA
D: TRBD2
length: 17

DNA: TGTGCCAGCAAAGTAGACAGGGGATTCCAAGAGACCCAGTACTTC
CDR3: CASKVDRGFQETQYF
J: TRBJ2-5
V: TRBV27
size: NA
D: TRBD1
length: 15

DNA: TGTGCCAGCAGCGCCGCGGGTGGGGCCAACGTCCTGACTTTC
CDR3: CASSAAGGANVLTF
J: TRBJ2-6
V: TRBV6-2/TRBV6-3
size: few
D: NA
length: 14

DNA: TGTGCCAGCAACGCACCGGGACTAGCGGGGGGGGGAAATGAGCAGTTCTTC
CDR3: CASNAPGLAGGGNEQFF
J: TRBJ2-1
V: TRBV19
size: NA
D: TRBD2
length: 17

DNA: TGTGCCAGCAGCCGGACAGGGATGTCCAATCAGCCCCAGCATTTT
CDR3: CASSRTGMSNQPQHF
J: TRBJ1-5
V: TRBV9
size: few
D: TRBD1
length: 15

DNA: TGTGCCAGCAGCCAATCGCTAGCGGGGGCCTACGAGCAGTACTTC
CDR3: CASSQSLAGAYEQYF
J: TRBJ2-7
V: TRBV3-1/TRBV3-2
size: few
D: TRBD2
length: 15

DNA: TGTGCCAGCAGTTACACTAGTTTCAATGAGCAGTTCTTC
CDR3: CASSYTSFNEQFF
J: TRBJ2-1
V: TRBV6-5
size: NA
D: NA
length: 13

DNA: TGTGCCAGTACCGACAGGGGCTCTGGAAACACCATATATTTT
CDR3: CASTDRGSGNTIYF
J: TRBJ1-3
V: TRBV19
size: NA
D: TRBD1
length: 14

DNA: TGTGCCAGCAGCCAGCTCAGGGGGGACAGGGGGGCCCTCCACTTT
CDR3: CASSQLRGDRGALHF
J: TRBJ1-6
V: TRBV4-2
size: NA
D: TRBD1
length: 15

DNA: TGTGCCATCAGTGCGCTCGGTGTAGCGGGGGCCCGGCGGGACATTCAGTACTTC
CDR3: CAISALGVAGARRDIQYF
J: TRBJ2-4
V: TRBV10-3
size: NA
D: TRBD2
length: 18

DNA: TGTGCCAGCAGCCGGACTTCTGGGGCCAACGTCCTGACTTTC
CDR3: CASSRTSGANVLTF
J: TRBJ2-6
V: TRBV7-9
size: NA
D: NA
length: 14

DNA: TGTGCCAGCAGCATGGAGGACAGACGGACACCCCTCCACTTT
CDR3: CASSMEDRRTPLHF
J: TRBJ1-6
V: TRBV7-8
size: few
D: NA
length: 14

DNA: TGTGCCAGCACCCCCGGGACAGGGCGAGGTGATACGCAGTATTTT
CDR3: CASTPGTGRGDTQYF
J: TRBJ2-3
V: TRBV5-8
size: NA
D: TRBD1
length: 15

DNA: TGTGCCAGCAGTTACTTTTCGGGAGACCCAGATACGCAGTATTTT
CDR3: CASSYFSGDPDTQYF
J: TRBJ2-3
V: TRBV6-5
size: NA
D: NA
length: 15

DNA: TGTGCCAGCAGCGTAGATTATGCCGGGACAGGGATCACAGATACGCAGTATTTT
CDR3: CASSVDYAGTGITDTQYF
J: TRBJ2-3
V: TRBV9
size: NA
D: TRBD1
length: 18

DNA: TGCGCCAGCAGCCAATCGAGTGGGGGACAGGGGTTACCAAACTATGGCTACACCTTC
CDR3: CASSQSSGGQGLPNYGYTF
J: TRBJ1-2
V: TRBV4-1
size: NA
D: TRBD1
length: 19

DNA: TGCGCCAGCAGCCAAGGAGGCTTAACCCCCAATCAGCCCCAGCATTTT
CDR3: CASSQGGLTPNQPQHF
J: TRBJ1-5
V: TRBV4-1
size: once
D: NA
length: 16

DNA: TGTGCCAGCAGCTTCAGTCTCCACTACAATGAGCAGTTCTTC
CDR3: CASSFSLHYNEQFF
J: TRBJ2-1
V: TRBV7-9
size: NA
D: NA
length: 14

DNA: TGTGCCAGCAGTTTTTCCCTCAATGAGCAGTTCTTC
CDR3: CASSFSLNEQFF
J: TRBJ2-1
V: TRBV12-3/TRBV12-4
size: NA
D: NA
length: 12

DNA: TGTGCCAGCAGATTGACAGGGGGCGGAACTGAAGCTTTCTTT
CDR3: CASRLTGGGTEAFF
J: TRBJ1-1
V: TRBV27
size: once
D: TRBD1
length: 14

DNA: TGTGCCAGCAGCGTAGTCGAGAGCACCGGGGAGCTGTTTTTT
CDR3: CASSVVESTGELFF
J: TRBJ2-2
V: TRBV9
size: NA
D: NA
length: 14

DNA: TGTGCCAGCAGTTCTGGGGGGATGAACACCGGGGAGCTGTTTTTT
CDR3: CASSSGGMNTGELFF
J: TRBJ2-2
V: TRBV6-5
size: NA
D: NA
length: 15

DNA: TGTGCCTGGACCCACACAGGGGGAGGCTACACCTTC
CDR3: CAWTHTGGGYTF
J: TRBJ1-2
V: TRBV30
size: NA
D: TRBD1
length: 12

DNA: TGTGCCAGCAGTGAATGGGCAGCGGCCGGGGAGCTGTTTTTT
CDR3: CASSEWAAAGELFF
J: TRBJ2-2
V: TRBV25-1
size: NA
D: NA
length: 14

DNA: TGTGCCAGCAGTTTACTACAGGGTAGCAATCAGCCCCAGCATTTT
CDR3: CASSLLQGSNQPQHF
J: TRBJ1-5
V: TRBV27
size: NA
D: NA
length: 15

DNA: TGTGCTAGTGGGCAGGGACAGGGTAAAGGGAATGAGCAGTTCTTC
CDR3: CASGQGQGKGNEQFF
J: TRBJ2-1
V: TRBV12-5
size: NA
D: TRBD1
length: 15

DNA: TGTGCCAGCAGCGTAGCAGGGAGCGGGGGCTACAATGAGCAGTTCTTC
CDR3: CASSVAGSGGYNEQFF
J: TRBJ2-1
V: TRBV9
size: NA
D: TRBD2
length: 16

DNA: TGTGCCAGCAGTTCCCCGACAGGGTCGGTCGCCAAAAACATTCAGTACTTC
CDR3: CASSSPTGSVAKNIQYF
J: TRBJ2-4
V: TRBV27
size: NA
D: TRBD1
length: 17

DNA: TGTGCCATCAGCGAAACCGGGACTAAAGAGACCCAGTACTTC
CDR3: CAISETGTKETQYF
J: TRBJ2-5
V: TRBV10-3
size: NA
D: TRBD2
length: 14

DNA: TGCGCCAGCAGCCAAGATAGGGGGACTGGGGCCAACGTCCTGACTTTC
CDR3: CASSQDRGTGANVLTF
J: TRBJ2-6
V: TRBV4-1
size: NA
D: NA
length: 16

DNA: TGTGCCAGCAGTTTTCCGGGAACTGAAGCTTTCTTT
CDR3: CASSFPGTEAFF
J: TRBJ1-1
V: TRBV6-5
size: NA
D: NA
length: 12

DNA: TGTGCCATCAGTCCAGGACAGATCCTCCCAGATACGCAGTATTTT
CDR3: CAISPGQILPDTQYF
J: TRBJ2-3
V: TRBV10-3
size: once
D: NA
length: 15

DNA: TGTGCCAGCAGTGTCCCCCAGGGGCATGAGCAGTTCTTC
CDR3: CASSVPQGHEQFF
J: TRBJ2-1
V: TRBV12-3/TRBV12-4
size: NA
D: NA
length: 13

DNA: TGTGCCAGCAGCTTTTGGCAGAACACTGAAGCTTTCTTT
CDR3: CASSFWQNTEAFF
J: TRBJ1-1
V: TRBV5-6
size: NA
D: NA
length: 13

DNA: TGTGCCATCAGTGAGTACAGTGACCACAATGAGCAGTTCTTC
CDR3: CAISEYSDHNEQFF
J: TRBJ2-1
V: TRBV10-3
size: NA
D: NA
length: 14

DNA: TGTGCCAGCAGCGGGACTAGCAATGAGCAGTTCTTC
CDR3: CASSGTSNEQFF
J: TRBJ2-1
V: TRBV27
size: NA
D: TRBD2
length: 12

DNA: TGTGCCAGCAGCTTACTAGCGGGAGGGCCAAAAGATACGCAGTATTTT
CDR3: CASSLLAGGPKDTQYF
J: TRBJ2-3
V: TRBV7-9
size: NA
D: TRBD2
length: 16